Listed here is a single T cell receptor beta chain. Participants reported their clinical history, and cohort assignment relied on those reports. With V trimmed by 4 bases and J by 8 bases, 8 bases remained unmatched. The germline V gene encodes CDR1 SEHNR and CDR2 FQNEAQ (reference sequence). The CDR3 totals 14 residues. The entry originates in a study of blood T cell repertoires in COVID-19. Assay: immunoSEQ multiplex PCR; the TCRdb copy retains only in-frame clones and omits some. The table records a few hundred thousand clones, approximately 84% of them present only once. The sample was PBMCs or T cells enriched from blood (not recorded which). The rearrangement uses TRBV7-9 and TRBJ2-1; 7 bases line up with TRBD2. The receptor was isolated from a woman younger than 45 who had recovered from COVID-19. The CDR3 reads CASSSLGAGDEQFF. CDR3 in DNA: TGTGCCAGCAGCTCTCTCGGGGCGGGAGATGAGCAGTTCTTC. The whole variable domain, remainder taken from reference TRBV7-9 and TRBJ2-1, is DTGVSQNPRHKITKRGQNVTFRCDPISEHNRLYWYRQTLGQGPEFLTYFQNEAQLEKSRLLSDRFSAERPKGSFSTLEIQRTEQGDSAMYLCASSSLGAGDEQFFGPGTRLTVL.